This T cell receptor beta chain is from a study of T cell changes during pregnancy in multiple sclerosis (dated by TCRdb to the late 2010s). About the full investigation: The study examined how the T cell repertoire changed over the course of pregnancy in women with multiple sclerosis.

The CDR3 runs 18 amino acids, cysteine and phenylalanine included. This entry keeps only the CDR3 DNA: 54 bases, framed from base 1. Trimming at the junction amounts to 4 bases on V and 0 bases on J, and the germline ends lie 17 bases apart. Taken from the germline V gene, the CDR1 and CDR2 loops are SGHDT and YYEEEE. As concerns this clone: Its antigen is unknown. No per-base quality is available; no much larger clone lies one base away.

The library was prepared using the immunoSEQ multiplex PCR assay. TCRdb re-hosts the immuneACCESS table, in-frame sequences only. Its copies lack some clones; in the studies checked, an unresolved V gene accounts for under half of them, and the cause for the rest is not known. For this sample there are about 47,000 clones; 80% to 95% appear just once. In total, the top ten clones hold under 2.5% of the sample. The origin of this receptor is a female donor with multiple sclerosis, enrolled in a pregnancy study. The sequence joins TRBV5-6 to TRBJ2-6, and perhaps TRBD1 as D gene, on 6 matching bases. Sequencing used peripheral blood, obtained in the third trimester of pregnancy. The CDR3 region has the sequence CASSGLGHLTSGANVLTF. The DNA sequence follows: TGTGCCAGCAGCGGGTTGGGACATCTAACCTCTGGGGCCAACGTCCTGACTTTC.